This TCR beta chain was obtained from a study of PD-1 blockade in classical Hodgkin lymphoma. Germline V gene sequence: CDR1 LNHDA, CDR2 SQIVND (reference sequence). CDR3 length: 17 amino acids. V was pared by 7 bases and J by 2 bases, with 7 bases of the junction left unmatched. Each patient's relapse followed autologous stem cell transplantation, and brentuximab vedotin exposure varied. Best outcomes ranged across complete response, partial response and progressive disease. Generated by immunoSEQ multiplex PCR, the TCRdb table keeps only in-frame clones and is missing some. The data hold around 100,000 clones, with more than 85% observed a single time. As regards this clone: Its cognate antigen is unknown.

Whole-study results and caveats: Baseline diversity was lower in partial responders and progressors than complete responders. A significant rise in TCR diversity by C4D1 was seen for CD4+ but not CD8+ cells. Exclusion removed patients who began nivolumab under 1 year after ASCT.

This chain links TRBV19 with TRBJ2-6; 11 nucleotides match TRBD2. The sequence came from a human donor with classical Hodgkin lymphoma. The sequencing used peripheral blood mononuclear cells (PBMCs), collected before the second cycle of nivolumab. CDR3 residues: CASNDLAGGTGANVLTF. As DNA, the CDR3 is TGTGCCAGTAACGATCTAGCGGGGGGAACTGGGGCCAACGTCCTGACTTTC. Supplemented by reference TRBV19 and TRBJ2-6, the full variable domain reads DGGITQSPKYLFRKEGQNVTLSCEQNLNHDAMYWYRQDPGQGLRLIYYSQIVNDFQKGDIAEGYSVSREKKESFPLTVTSAQKNPTAFYLCASNDLAGGTGANVLTFGAGSRLTVL.